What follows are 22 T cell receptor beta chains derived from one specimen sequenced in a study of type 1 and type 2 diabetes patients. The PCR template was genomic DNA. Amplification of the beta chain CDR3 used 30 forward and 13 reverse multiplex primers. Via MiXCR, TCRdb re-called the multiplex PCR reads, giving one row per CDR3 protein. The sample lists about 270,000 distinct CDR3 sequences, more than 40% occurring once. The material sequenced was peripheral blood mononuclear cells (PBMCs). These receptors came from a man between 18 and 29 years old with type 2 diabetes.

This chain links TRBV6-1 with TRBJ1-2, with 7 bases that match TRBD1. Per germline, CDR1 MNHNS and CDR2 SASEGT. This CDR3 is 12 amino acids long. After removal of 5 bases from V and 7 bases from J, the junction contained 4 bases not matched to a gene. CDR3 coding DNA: TGTGCCAGCAGTTCAGGGACAGTTGGCTACACCTTC. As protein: CASSSGTVGYTF.

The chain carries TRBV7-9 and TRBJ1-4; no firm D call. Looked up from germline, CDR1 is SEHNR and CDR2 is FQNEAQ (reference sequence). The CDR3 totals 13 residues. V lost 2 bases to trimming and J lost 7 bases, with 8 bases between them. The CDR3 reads CASSLRSPEKLFF. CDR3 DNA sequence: TGTGCCAGCAGCTTAAGGAGTCCTGAAAAACTGTTTTTT.

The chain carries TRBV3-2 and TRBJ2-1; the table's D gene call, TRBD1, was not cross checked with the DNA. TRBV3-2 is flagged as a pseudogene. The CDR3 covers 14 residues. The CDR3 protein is CASSQEGRGNEQFF. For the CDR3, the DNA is TGTGCCAGCAGCCAAGAGGGGCGAGGGAATGAGCAGTTCTTC.

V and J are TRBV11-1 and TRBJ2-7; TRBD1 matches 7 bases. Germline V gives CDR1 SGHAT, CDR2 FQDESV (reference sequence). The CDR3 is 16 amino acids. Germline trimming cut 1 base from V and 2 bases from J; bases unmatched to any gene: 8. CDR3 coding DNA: TGTGCCAGCAGCTTAGGAACCGGGACAGCGACCTACGAGCAGTACTTC. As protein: CASSLGTGTATYEQYF.

CDR3: CSASPGEVSEKLFF. DNA of the CDR3: TGCAGTGCTAGCCCAGGGGAAGTTTCTGAAAAACTGTTTTTT. V and J are TRBV20-1 and TRBJ1-4; possibly TRBD1 for D (6 bases). V dropped 3 bases and J dropped 7 bases, with 15 bases sitting between them. Germline V lookup: CDR1 DFQATT, CDR2 SNEGSKA (reference sequence). The CDR3 consists of 14 residues.

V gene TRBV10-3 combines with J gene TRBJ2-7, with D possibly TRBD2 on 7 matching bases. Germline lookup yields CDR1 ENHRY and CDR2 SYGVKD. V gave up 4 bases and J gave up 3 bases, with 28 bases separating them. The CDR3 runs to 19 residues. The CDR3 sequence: CAISGEGGGKAYTLYEQYF. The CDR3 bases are TGTGCCATCAGTGGAGAGGGGGGAGGGAAAGCCTACACCCTCTACGAGCAGTACTTC.

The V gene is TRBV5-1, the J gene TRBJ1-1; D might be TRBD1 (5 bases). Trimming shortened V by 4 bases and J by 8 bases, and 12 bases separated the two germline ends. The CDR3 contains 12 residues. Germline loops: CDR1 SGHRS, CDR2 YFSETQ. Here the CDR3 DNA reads TGCGCCAGCAGCCCTCAGGGTCTCGAAGCTTTCTTT. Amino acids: CASSPQGLEAFF.

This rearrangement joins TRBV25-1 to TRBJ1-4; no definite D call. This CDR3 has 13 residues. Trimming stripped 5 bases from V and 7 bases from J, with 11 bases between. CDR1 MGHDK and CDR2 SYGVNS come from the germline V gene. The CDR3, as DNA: TGTGCCAGCAGTTTAGTTCCGGCTGAAAAACTGTTTTTT. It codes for CASSLVPAEKLFF.

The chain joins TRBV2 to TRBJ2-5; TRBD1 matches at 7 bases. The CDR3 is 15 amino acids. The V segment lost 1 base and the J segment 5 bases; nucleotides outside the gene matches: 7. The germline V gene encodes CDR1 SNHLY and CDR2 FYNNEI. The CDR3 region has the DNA TGTGCCAGCAGTGAAGATGGCAGGGGGTGGGAGACCCAGTACTTC. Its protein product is CASSEDGRGWETQYF. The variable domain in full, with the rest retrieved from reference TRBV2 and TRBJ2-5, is EPEVTQTPSHQVTQMGQEVILRCVPISNHLYFYWYRQILGQKVEFLVSFYNNEISEKSEIFDDQFSVERPDGSNFTLKIRSTKLEDSAMYFCASSEDGRGWETQYFGPGTRLLVL.

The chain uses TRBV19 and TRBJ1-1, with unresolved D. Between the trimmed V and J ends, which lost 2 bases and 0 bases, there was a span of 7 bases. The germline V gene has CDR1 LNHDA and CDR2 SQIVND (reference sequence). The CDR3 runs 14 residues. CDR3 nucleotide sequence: TGTGCCAGTAGTATACAAGTTATGAACACTGAAGCTTTCTTT. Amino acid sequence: CASSIQVMNTEAFF.

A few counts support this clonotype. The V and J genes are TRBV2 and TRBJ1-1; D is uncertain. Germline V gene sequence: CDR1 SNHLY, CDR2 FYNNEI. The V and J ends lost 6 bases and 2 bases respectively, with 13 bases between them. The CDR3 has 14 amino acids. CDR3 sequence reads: CASSLGSTNTEAFF. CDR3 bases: TGTGCCAGCAGCTTAGGGTCGACCAACACTGAAGCTTTCTTT.

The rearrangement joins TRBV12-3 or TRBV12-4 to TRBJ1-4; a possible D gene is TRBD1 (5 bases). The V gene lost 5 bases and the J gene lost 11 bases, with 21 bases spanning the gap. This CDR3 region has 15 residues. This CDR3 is CASSTPDLLRGKLFF. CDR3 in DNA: TGTGCCAGCAGTACGCCGGACCTACTCCGGGGGAAACTGTTTTTT.

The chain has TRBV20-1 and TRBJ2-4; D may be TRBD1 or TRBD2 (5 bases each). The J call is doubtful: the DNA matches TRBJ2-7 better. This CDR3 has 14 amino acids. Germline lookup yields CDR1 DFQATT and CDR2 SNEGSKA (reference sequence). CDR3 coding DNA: TGCAGTGCTAGGATCGGGGCCGCATCCTACGAGCAGTACTTC. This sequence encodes CSARIGAASYEQYF.

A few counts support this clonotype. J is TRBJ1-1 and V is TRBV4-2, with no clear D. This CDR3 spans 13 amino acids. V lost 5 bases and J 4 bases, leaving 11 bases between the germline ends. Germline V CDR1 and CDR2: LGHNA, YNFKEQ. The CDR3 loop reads CASSYGPGTEAFF. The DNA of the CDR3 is TGTGCCAGCAGCTACGGTCCCGGCACTGAAGCTTTCTTT.

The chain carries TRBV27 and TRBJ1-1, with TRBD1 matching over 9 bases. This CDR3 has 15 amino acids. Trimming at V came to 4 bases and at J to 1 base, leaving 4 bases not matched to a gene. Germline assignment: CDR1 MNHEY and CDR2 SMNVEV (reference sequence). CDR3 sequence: CASSSQGAGNTEAFF. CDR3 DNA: TGTGCCAGCAGTTCACAGGGGGCGGGGAACACTGAAGCTTTCTTT.

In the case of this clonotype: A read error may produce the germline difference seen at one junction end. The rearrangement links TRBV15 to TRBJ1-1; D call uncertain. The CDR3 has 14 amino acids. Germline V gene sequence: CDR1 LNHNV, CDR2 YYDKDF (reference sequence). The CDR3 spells CATSREEKGYEQYF. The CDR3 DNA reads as TGTGCCACCAGCAGAGAAGAGAAGGGCTACGAGCAGTACTTT.

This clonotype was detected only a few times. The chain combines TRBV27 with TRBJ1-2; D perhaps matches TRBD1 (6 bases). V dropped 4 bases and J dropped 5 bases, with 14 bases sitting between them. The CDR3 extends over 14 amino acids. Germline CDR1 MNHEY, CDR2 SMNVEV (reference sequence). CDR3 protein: CASSYRQVGYGYTF. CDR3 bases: TGTGCCAGCAGTTATCGACAGGTCGGTTATGGCTACACCTTC.

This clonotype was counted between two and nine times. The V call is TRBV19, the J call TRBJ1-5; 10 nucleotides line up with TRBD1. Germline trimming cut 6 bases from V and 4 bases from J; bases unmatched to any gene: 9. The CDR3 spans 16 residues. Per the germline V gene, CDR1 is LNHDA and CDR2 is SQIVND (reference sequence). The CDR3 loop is CASRVQTGGGNQPQHF. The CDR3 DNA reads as TGTGCCAGTAGGGTACAGACAGGGGGCGGAAATCAGCCCCAGCATTTT.

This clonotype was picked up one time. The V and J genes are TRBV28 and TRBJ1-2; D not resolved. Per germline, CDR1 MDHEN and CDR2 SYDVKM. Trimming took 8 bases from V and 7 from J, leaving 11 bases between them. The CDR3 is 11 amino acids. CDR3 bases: TGTGCCAGCGGATCCCTGGGTGGCTACACCTTC. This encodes CASGSLGGYTF.

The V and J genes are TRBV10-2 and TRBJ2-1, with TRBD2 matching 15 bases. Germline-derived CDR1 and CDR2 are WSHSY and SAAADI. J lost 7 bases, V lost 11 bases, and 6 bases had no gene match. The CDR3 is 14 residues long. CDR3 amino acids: CAAGTSGGNNEQFF. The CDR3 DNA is TGCGCCGCCGGGACTAGCGGGGGGAATAATGAGCAGTTCTTC.

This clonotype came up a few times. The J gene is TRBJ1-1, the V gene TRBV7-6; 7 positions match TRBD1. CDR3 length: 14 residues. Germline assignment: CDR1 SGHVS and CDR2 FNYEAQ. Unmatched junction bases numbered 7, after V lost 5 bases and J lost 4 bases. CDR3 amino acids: CASSDLSGGTEAFF. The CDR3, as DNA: TGTGCCAGCAGCGACCTCTCAGGGGGCACTGAAGCTTTCTTT.

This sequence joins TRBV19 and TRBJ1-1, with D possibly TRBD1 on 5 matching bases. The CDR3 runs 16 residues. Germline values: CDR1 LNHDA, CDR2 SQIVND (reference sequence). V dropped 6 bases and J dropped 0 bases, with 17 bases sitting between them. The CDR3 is CASRPLSQGLNTEAFF. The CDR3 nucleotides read TGTGCCAGTAGACCTCTTTCGCAGGGATTGAACACTGAAGCTTTCTTT.